This is a list of T cell receptor beta chains from one sample in a study of PD-1 blockade in classical Hodgkin lymphoma. The method was immunoSEQ multiplex PCR; TCRdb's version includes in-frame clones alone and lacks a portion of them. Here the sample spans 50,000 to 85,000 clones, 70% to 75% being singletons. The specimen comprised peripheral blood mononuclear cells (PBMCs), sampled before the second cycle of nivolumab. The receptors originated from a human donor with classical Hodgkin lymphoma. CDR3s include the opening cysteine and the closing phenylalanine or tryptophan. The D gene is left open where the match is weak. Not every row has a clone size; where given, it reads once, few, many or a size class.

v_gene: TRBV19; j_gene: TRBJ1-1; d_gene: NA; abundance: NA; CDR3aa: CASSIGPVAKMNTEAFF; CDR3nt: TGTGCCAGTAGTATTGGGCCAGTGGCTAAGATGAACACTGAAGCTTTCTTT
v_gene: TRBV5-1; j_gene: TRBJ1-1; d_gene: NA; abundance: NA; CDR3aa: CASSLGGNTEAFF; CDR3nt: TGCGCCAGCAGCTTGGGGGGGAACACTGAAGCTTTCTTT
v_gene: TRBV9; j_gene: TRBJ1-4; d_gene: TRBD1; abundance: NA; CDR3aa: CASSVDGTGMNEKLFF; CDR3nt: TGTGCCAGCAGCGTAGACGGGACAGGGATGAATGAAAAACTGTTTTTT
v_gene: TRBV29-1; j_gene: TRBJ2-5; d_gene: TRBD2; abundance: NA; CDR3aa: CSVELGGETQYF; CDR3nt: TGCAGCGTTGAACTGGGGGGGGAGACCCAGTACTTC
v_gene: TRBV5-6; j_gene: TRBJ1-1; d_gene: NA; abundance: NA; CDR3aa: CASSLEVTGGGEAFF; CDR3nt: TGTGCCAGCAGCTTGGAGGTAACGGGGGGTGGTGAAGCTTTCTTT
v_gene: TRBV19; j_gene: TRBJ1-6; d_gene: NA; abundance: many; CDR3aa: CASSIGFVVSPLHF; CDR3nt: TGTGCCAGTAGTATTGGCTTCGTGGTTTCACCCCTCCACTTT
v_gene: TRBV7-3; j_gene: TRBJ1-4; d_gene: NA; abundance: NA; CDR3aa: CASSLVPSPGEKLFF; CDR3nt: TGTGCCAGCAGCTTAGTGCCAAGCCCAGGGGAAAAACTGTTTTTT
v_gene: TRBV11-2; j_gene: TRBJ1-5; d_gene: NA; abundance: NA; CDR3aa: CASSSNSNQPQHF; CDR3nt: TGTGCCAGCAGCAGTAATAGCAATCAGCCCCAGCATTTT
v_gene: TRBV11-2; j_gene: TRBJ2-7; d_gene: TRBD2; abundance: medium-sized; CDR3aa: CASSLTVGGTYEQYF; CDR3nt: TGTGCCAGCAGCTTAACCGTGGGGGGGACCTACGAGCAGTACTTC
v_gene: TRBV11-3; j_gene: TRBJ2-7; d_gene: NA; abundance: NA; CDR3aa: CASSALREYEQYF; CDR3nt: TGTGCCAGCAGCGCTCTCCGGGAATACGAGCAGTACTTC
v_gene: TRBV6-6; j_gene: TRBJ1-1; d_gene: NA; abundance: NA; CDR3aa: CASSVPGNTEAFF; CDR3nt: TGTGCCAGCAGTGTACCAGGGAACACTGAAGCTTTCTTT
v_gene: TRBV18; j_gene: TRBJ1-2; d_gene: TRBD1; abundance: NA; CDR3aa: CASSPEGADYGYTF; CDR3nt: TGTGCCAGCTCACCCGAGGGGGCCGACTATGGCTACACCTTC
v_gene: TRBV11-2; j_gene: TRBJ2-2; d_gene: NA; abundance: NA; CDR3aa: CASSLDDRWAGELFF; CDR3nt: TGTGCCAGCAGCTTAGATGATAGGTGGGCCGGGGAGCTGTTTTTT
v_gene: TRBV4-1; j_gene: TRBJ1-4; d_gene: NA; abundance: few; CDR3aa: CASSLLVEEKLFF; CDR3nt: TGCGCCAGCAGCCTTTTAGTCGAGGAAAAACTGTTTTTT
v_gene: TRBV30; j_gene: TRBJ2-7; d_gene: NA; abundance: NA; CDR3aa: CAWSESRSYEQYF; CDR3nt: TGTGCCTGGAGTGAGAGCAGGTCCTACGAGCAGTACTTC
v_gene: TRBV9; j_gene: TRBJ2-1; d_gene: TRBD2; abundance: NA; CDR3aa: CASSPGLASSYNEQFF; CDR3nt: TGTGCCAGCAGCCCGGGACTAGCTAGCTCCTACAATGAGCAGTTCTTC